This entry lists 10 T cell receptor beta chains sequenced from one sample in a study of T cells in Graves' hyperthyroidism and ophthalmopathy (dated by TCRdb to 2018 to 2020). The protocol used for the library was multiplex PCR. The data were produced on an Illumina HiSeq 2000. TCR beta CDR3 regions were amplified from RNA transcripts. For the first round of RT-PCR on the TCR CDR3, the HTBI primer set was used together with the Qiagen OneStep RT-PCR kit. The raw public reads went through TCRdb reprocessing: fastp at Q25, MiXCR clone calling, in-frame beta chains kept. When rows share a CDR3 protein, they turn into one entry using the most common DNA and genes. This sample comprises hundreds of thousands of distinct CDR3 sequences, around a sixth of them detected only once. Of the sample, around 15% is held by the ten largest clones. Sequencing was done on a sample of blood. The receptor set was obtained from a woman between 50 and 59 years old with Graves' hyperthyroidism that later progressed to Graves' ophthalmopathy.

There are many counts of this clonotype. The V gene is TRBV18, the J gene TRBJ2-5; possibly TRBD2 for D (5 bases). The CDR3 is made up of 15 amino acids. The V end lost 2 bases, the J end lost 5 bases, and 15 bases lay between the germline ends. Germline V gene sequence: CDR1 KGHSH, CDR2 LQKENI. The CDR3 coding sequence is TGTGCCAGCTCACCATTCGGTCTCGGGGAGGAGACCCAGTACTTC. Translating it yields CASSPFGLGEETQYF.

The sample holds many counts of this clonotype. The gene calls are TRBV5-1 and TRBJ1-1, with 8 positions matching TRBD1. Germline CDR1 is SGHRS and CDR2 is YFSETQ. The CDR3 is made up of 14 amino acids. J lost 1 base, V lost 4 bases, and 3 bases had no gene match. The CDR3 DNA sequence: TGCGCCAGCAGCGTGGACAGGGCGAACACTGAAGCTTTCTTT. Translated, it gives CASSVDRANTEAFF.

The rearrangement links TRBV7-9 to TRBJ2-2; D is unresolved. V was cut by 2 bases and J by 4 bases, with 8 bases left in between. There are 14 residues in the CDR3. Germline lookup yields CDR1 SEHNR and CDR2 FQNEAQ (reference sequence). This CDR3 is CASSLPEFTGELFF. The CDR3, as DNA: TGTGCCAGCAGCTTACCGGAGTTCACCGGGGAGCTGTTTTTT.

This clonotype came up a few times. The rearrangement links TRBV9 to TRBJ1-4, with D uncertain. Germline assignment: CDR1 SGDLS and CDR2 YYNGEE. With 6 bases removed from V and 3 bases from J, the gap between germline ends came to 12 bases. The CDR3 length is 14 residues. Written as DNA, the CDR3 is TGTGCCAGCACCTCGGGTAGGGCTAATGAAAAACTGTTTTTT. Protein: CASTSGRANEKLFF.

This clonotype came up many times. This chain links TRBV20-1 with TRBJ2-3; 16 bases are a match to TRBD2. Trimming at V came to 5 bases and at J to 2 bases, leaving 10 bases not matched to a gene. CDR1 is DFQATT and CDR2 is SNEGSKA in the germline V gene (reference sequence). The CDR3 covers 18 residues. The DNA of the CDR3 is TGCAGTGCTCTACCGGGACTAGCGGGGGGGGCATACACAGATACGCAGTATTTT. This gives the protein CSALPGLAGGAYTDTQYF.

V usage is TRBV4-3 and J usage is TRBJ2-5; D may match TRBD1 or TRBD2 (6 bases each). The CDR3 is 15 residues long. The germline V and J ends were trimmed by 0 bases and 5 bases, with 13 bases remaining between them. CDR1 LGHNA and CDR2 YSLEER come from the germline V gene. The CDR3 spells CASSQDWGAGETQYF. CDR3 DNA: TGCGCCAGCAGCCAAGATTGGGGGGCCGGGGAGACCCAGTACTTC.

V usage is TRBV9 and J usage is TRBJ2-2; perhaps D is TRBD1 or TRBD2 (6 bases each). Between the trimmed V and J ends, which lost 3 bases and 1 base, there was a span of 19 bases. This CDR3 has 18 amino acids. From germline, CDR1 is SGDLS and CDR2 YYNGEE. CDR3 DNA sequence: TGTGCCAGCAGCGAGAACCAGGTCGGAGGGGGGAACACCGGGGAGCTGTTTTTT. Translated, it gives CASSENQVGGGNTGELFF. Using reference TRBV9 and TRBJ2-2 for the parts outside the CDR3, the full variable domain is DSGVTQTPKHLITATGQRVTLRCSPRSGDLSVYWYQQSLDQGLQFLIQYYNGEERAKGNILERFSAQQFPDLHSELNLSSLELGDSALYFCASSENQVGGGNTGELFFGEGSRLTVL.

This clonotype was counted only a few times. The junction differs from germline at one of its ends, possibly a read error. The V gene is TRBV11-2, the J gene TRBJ1-4; D is uncertain. CDR1 and CDR2 (germline): SGHAT, FQNNGV. This CDR3 is 16 amino acids long. CDR3 DNA: TGTACCAGCAGCTTAGATCTAAGGTCAACTAATGAAAAACTGTTTTTT. Residues: CTSSLDLRSTNEKLFF. Supplemented by reference TRBV11-2 and TRBJ1-4, the full variable domain reads EAGVAQSPRYKIIEKRQSVAFWCNPISGHATLYWYQQILGQGPKLLIQFQNNGVVDDSQLPKDRFSAERLKGVDSTLKIQPAKLEDSAVYLCTSSLDLRSTNEKLFFGSGTQLSVL.

This clonotype was detected only a few times. V usage is TRBV29-1 and J usage is TRBJ2-1; D is unresolved. V was trimmed by 5 bases and J by 8 bases, leaving 4 bases between them. This CDR3 is built from 9 residues. The germline V gene has CDR1 SQVTM and CDR2 ANQGSEA. CDR3 sequence: CSVSDEQFF. DNA for the CDR3: TGCAGCGTTAGCGATGAGCAGTTCTTC.

This clonotype showed up many times. V gene TRBV12-3 or TRBV12-4 combines with J gene TRBJ2-3; no reliable D call. V was trimmed by 3 bases and J by 4 bases, leaving 14 bases between them. The CDR3 consists of 15 residues. The CDR3 spells CASSLLVTGADTQYF. In DNA, the CDR3 is TGTGCCAGCAGTTTGTTAGTAACTGGGGCAGATACGCAGTATTTT.